These 32 T cell receptor beta chains were all obtained from the same sample, sequenced in a study of radiotherapy plus CTLA-4 blockade in lung cancer. Repertoires were generated with immunoSEQ multiplex PCR, while TCRdb's copy carries only in-frame clones and drops some. The data contain around 85,000 clones, approximately 83% of them seen just once; the ten biggest clones take up more than 2%. The material was peripheral blood, obtained from a patient treated with radiotherapy plus ipilimumab. Every receptor here comes from a human donor with non-small cell lung cancer who had a partial response to radiotherapy plus ipilimumab.

The chain has TRBV27 and TRBJ2-7; no clear D. The germline gives CDR1 MNHEY, CDR2 SMNVEV (reference sequence). V lost 3 bases to trimming and J lost 5 bases, with 14 bases between them. The CDR3 runs 14 residues. CDR3 loop: CASSFAGPPDEQYF. The CDR3, as DNA: TGTGCCAGCAGTTTCGCAGGCCCCCCGGACGAGCAGTACTTC.

The V gene is TRBV27, the J gene TRBJ2-7, with D unclear. Germline CDR1 and CDR2: MNHEY and SMNVEV (reference sequence). V was trimmed by 2 bases and J by 1 base, leaving 9 bases between them. This CDR3 region has 14 residues. CDR3 sequence (DNA): TGTGCCAGCAGTTTAGGTAGCTTGTCCTACGAGCAGTACTTC. Its protein is CASSLGSLSYEQYF.

This rearrangement joins TRBV5-1 to TRBJ2-6; D remains unclear. V lost 3 bases to trimming and J lost 0 bases, with 7 bases between them. Germline lookup yields CDR1 SGHRS and CDR2 YFSETQ. CDR3 size: 15 residues. The CDR3 DNA is TGCGCCAGCAGCTGGGCCTTCTCTGGGGCCAACGTCCTGACTTTC. This codes for CASSWAFSGANVLTF.

The rearrangement joins TRBV10-1 to TRBJ2-7; D uncertain. This CDR3 has 12 amino acids. V was shortened by 8 bases and J by 2 bases, with 10 bases between the two germline ends. Germline CDR1 is WNHNN and CDR2 is SYGVQD (reference sequence). The CDR3 sequence is CASSVVPYEQYF. CDR3 DNA: TGCGCCAGCTCGGTGGTCCCCTACGAGCAGTACTTC.

V usage is TRBV4-2 and J usage is TRBJ2-5; TRBD2 is a possible D gene (6 bases). This CDR3 region has 15 residues. V was pared by 0 bases and J by 5 bases, with 13 bases between. CDR1 is LGHNA, CDR2 YNFKEQ, per germline. CDR3 sequence reads: CASSQDLLARETQYF. DNA for the CDR3: TGTGCCAGCAGCCAAGATCTTCTAGCGCGGGAGACCCAGTACTTC.

The chain recombines TRBV5-6 with TRBJ1-1; perhaps TRBD1 as D (5 bases). Trimming stripped 2 bases from V and 3 bases from J, with 11 bases between. The CDR3 has 14 amino acids. CDR1 SGHDT and CDR2 YYEEEE come from the germline V gene. The CDR3: CASSLGARDTEAFF. CDR3 sequence (DNA): TGTGCCAGCAGCTTAGGGGCCAGAGACACTGAAGCTTTCTTT.

V gene TRBV28 combines with J gene TRBJ1-5; D gene uncertain. Per germline, CDR1 MDHEN and CDR2 SYDVKM. V was clipped by 2 bases and J by 0 bases, with 8 bases between them. The CDR3 totals 15 residues. The CDR3 nucleotides read TGTGCCAGCAGTTTACCCAAGCATAGCAATCAGCCCCAGCATTTT. It specifies CASSLPKHSNQPQHF.

The chain uses TRBV19 and TRBJ1-1, with 8 nucleotides matching TRBD1. Per the germline V gene, CDR1 is LNHDA and CDR2 is SQIVND (reference sequence). The V segment lost 4 bases and the J segment 4 bases; nucleotides outside the gene matches: 14. CDR3 length equals 17 residues. CDR3 region: CASSRGRGPTWGTEAFF. Here the CDR3 DNA reads TGTGCCAGTAGTAGAGGCAGGGGGCCCACCTGGGGCACTGAAGCTTTCTTT.

The chain is built from TRBV7-9 and TRBJ1-1; D call uncertain. CDR3 length: 13 residues. Germline CDR1 is SEHNR and CDR2 is FQNEAQ (reference sequence). Trimming removed 2 bases from V and 5 bases from J, with 9 bases in between. CDR3 residues: CASSLTRETEAFF. CDR3 bases: TGTGCCAGCAGCTTAACGAGGGAGACTGAAGCTTTCTTT.

V gene TRBV18 combines with J gene TRBJ2-7, with D perhaps matching TRBD1 (5 bases). Trimming removed 3 bases from V and 0 bases from J, with 9 bases in between. The CDR3 is made up of 14 amino acids. Germline V gives CDR1 KGHSH, CDR2 LQKENI. The CDR3 DNA follows: TGTGCCAGCTCACCGGGGCTGGCCTCCTACGAGCAGTACTTC. This sequence encodes CASSPGLASYEQYF.

This clone was seen only once. The chain is built from TRBV6-5 and TRBJ2-1, with TRBD2 matching over 14 bases. The CDR3 runs to 16 residues. J lost 5 bases, V lost 2 bases, and 2 bases had no gene match. Germline lookup yields CDR1 MNHEY and CDR2 SVGAGI. The CDR3 nucleotides are TGTGCCAGCAGTTACCGGACTAGCGGGGGGAACAATGAGCAGTTCTTC. This translates into CASSYRTSGGNNEQFF.

The gene calls are TRBV9 and TRBJ2-5; D unclear. The CDR3 length is 14 residues. Between the trimmed V and J ends, which lost 0 bases and 5 bases, there was a span of 11 bases. From germline, CDR1 is SGDLS and CDR2 YYNGEE. CDR3 coding DNA: TGTGCCAGCAGCGTAGGTCTAAGTAAGGAGACCCAGTACTTC. Translating gives CASSVGLSKETQYF. Filled out from reference TRBV9 and TRBJ2-5, the complete variable domain reads DSGVTQTPKHLITATGQRVTLRCSPRSGDLSVYWYQQSLDQGLQFLIQYYNGEERAKGNILERFSAQQFPDLHSELNLSSLELGDSALYFCASSVGLSKETQYFGPGTRLLVL.

This clone was detected only once. The chain uses TRBV12-5 and TRBJ1-2, with 8 bases lining up with TRBD1. Trimming took 6 bases from V and 3 from J; bases not matched to a gene: 15. This CDR3 contains 17 residues. Germline V gene sequence: CDR1 LGHNT, CDR2 FRNRAP. In nucleotides, the CDR3 is TGTGCTAGTGGAGCAGACAGGGGCCGCTCTTCTCACTATGGCTACACCTTC. Translated: CASGADRGRSSHYGYTF.

The J gene is TRBJ2-1, the V gene TRBV18, with 10 bases that match TRBD2. This CDR3 is 13 amino acids long. The V gene end was trimmed by 3 bases and the J gene end by 13 bases; junction bases not matched to a gene: 6. Germline CDR1 and CDR2: KGHSH and LQKENI. The CDR3 here is CASSPPSGRAQFF. The CDR3 DNA follows: TGTGCCAGCTCACCGCCCAGCGGGAGGGCCCAGTTCTTC.

V usage is TRBV18 and J usage is TRBJ1-6, with 7 bases lining up with TRBD1. With 3 bases clipped from V and 9 bases from J, the junction kept 8 bases outside the gene matches. This CDR3 spans 15 amino acids. From germline, CDR1 is KGHSH and CDR2 LQKENI. The CDR3 bases are TGTGCCAGCTCACCCTCGGACAGGTCCGGTTCACCCCTCCACTTT. It encodes CASSPSDRSGSPLHF.

This clone was recorded a few times. The rearrangement joins TRBV7-2 to TRBJ2-7; D is possibly TRBD1 (6 bases). The CDR3 loop spans 14 amino acids. The V gene's germline CDR1 is SGHTA and CDR2 FQGNSA. Trimming took off 4 bases at V and 0 bases at J, with 10 bases between the two ends. The CDR3 region is CASSSNRASYEQYF. The CDR3 DNA reads TGTGCCAGCAGCTCAAACAGGGCCTCCTACGAGCAGTACTTC.

This chain joins TRBV6-5 and TRBJ1-2, with a possible D match to TRBD1 (5 bases). This CDR3 region has 15 residues. V was shortened by 6 bases and J by 4 bases, with 18 bases between the two germline ends. Germline V lookup: CDR1 MNHEY, CDR2 SVGAGI. CDR3 in amino acids: CASRPSLGQGYGYTF. CDR3 coding DNA: TGTGCCAGCAGACCATCCTTGGGGCAGGGCTATGGCTACACCTTC.

This clone was recorded once. The gene calls are TRBV19 and TRBJ2-4; 8 bases agree with TRBD1. With 11 bases clipped from V and 4 bases from J, the junction kept 7 bases outside the gene matches. There are 13 residues in the CDR3. CDR1 and CDR2 (germline): LNHDA, SQIVND (reference sequence). CDR3 nucleotide sequence: TGTGCCGCTGAGGACAGGGCTAAAAACATTCAGTACTTC. This encodes CAAEDRAKNIQYF. Filled out from reference TRBV19 and TRBJ2-4, the complete variable domain reads DGGITQSPKYLFRKEGQNVTLSCEQNLNHDAMYWYRQDPGQGLRLIYYSQIVNDFQKGDIAEGYSVSREKKESFPLTVTSAQKNPTAFYLCAAEDRAKNIQYFGAGTRLSVL.

This chain connects TRBV28 to TRBJ2-5, with 8 bases fitting TRBD2. After removal of 10 bases from V and 4 bases from J, the junction contained 11 bases not matched to a gene. The CDR3 totals 14 residues. CDR1 MDHEN and CDR2 SYDVKM come from the germline V gene. The CDR3 DNA reads as TGTGCCACCTATCTGAGCGGGAGTACAGAGACCCAGTACTTC. Translated: CATYLSGSTETQYF.

The V and J genes are TRBV7-2 and TRBJ2-1; 8 bases align to TRBD1. Trimming took 4 bases from V and 4 from J; bases not matched to a gene: 6. The CDR3 is 15 residues long. The germline gives CDR1 SGHTA, CDR2 FQGNSA. The CDR3 region has the DNA TGTGCCAGCAGCTCCAAGGACAGGGATTACAATGAGCAGTTCTTC. Its protein is CASSSKDRDYNEQFF.

V usage is TRBV4-3 and J usage is TRBJ1-3; tentatively, D is TRBD1 (5 bases). CDR3 length equals 21 residues. Germline values: CDR1 LGHNA, CDR2 YSLEER. V shed 4 bases and J shed 0 bases, with 28 bases lying between them. The CDR3 nucleotides are TGCGCCAGCAGCCTAAAGGAGGGGCGGAGGATGTATGGAAGCTCTGGAAACACCATATATTTT. Translating gives CASSLKEGRRMYGSSGNTIYF.

The genes are TRBV7-9 and TRBJ1-2, with D possibly matching TRBD1 (6 bases). The V gene lost 1 base and the J gene lost 7 bases, with 13 bases spanning the gap. Germline loops: CDR1 SEHNR, CDR2 FQNEAQ (reference sequence). The CDR3 totals 14 residues. The CDR3 region has the DNA TGTGCCAGCAGCTTAGATCAGGGGCCGGGTGGCTACACCTTC. Its protein product is CASSLDQGPGGYTF. Full variable domain (rest looked up from reference TRBV7-9 and TRBJ1-2): DTGVSQNPRHKITKRGQNVTFRCDPISEHNRLYWYRQTLGQGPEFLTYFQNEAQLEKSRLLSDRFSAERPKGSFSTLEIQRTEQGDSAMYLCASSLDQGPGGYTFGSGTRLTVV.

This clone has only one observation. The chain has TRBV9 and TRBJ1-4, with D perhaps matching TRBD1 (6 bases). The V and J ends lost 5 bases and 7 bases respectively, with 21 bases between them. The length of the CDR3 is 16 residues. Germline lookup yields CDR1 SGDLS and CDR2 YYNGEE. The CDR3 loop is CASSLSGGASGEKLFF. The CDR3 region has the DNA TGTGCCAGCAGTCTCTCCGGGGGGGCTTCGGGTGAAAAACTGTTTTTT.

This clone appeared once. The gene calls are TRBV28 and TRBJ1-5; D not certain. The CDR3 has 18 amino acids. Trimming took 1 base from V and 0 from J, leaving 16 bases between them. CDR1 is MDHEN, CDR2 SYDVKM, per germline. CDR3 residues: CASSLYGRGPYSNQPQHF. As DNA, the CDR3 is TGTGCCAGCAGTTTATACGGGAGAGGACCCTATAGCAATCAGCCCCAGCATTTT.

Of note for this clone: One end of the junction varies from germline; a read error may be responsible. The chain combines TRBV7-4 with TRBJ1-1; D is perhaps TRBD1 (5 bases). The germline gives CDR1 SGHVT, CDR2 SQSDAQ. CDR3 length: 10 residues. The CDR3: CASSRTCGAF. CDR3 DNA: TGTGCCAGCAGCCGGACGTGCGGGGCCTTT.

The J gene is TRBJ2-1, the V gene TRBV30, with a weak D call TRBD2 (5 bases). Germline V gene lookup returns CDR1 GTSNPN and CDR2 SVGIG (reference sequence). The germline V and J ends were trimmed by 0 bases and 2 bases, with 8 bases remaining between them. This CDR3 has 14 amino acids. In DNA, the CDR3 is TGTGCCTGGAGTGTACTAGACGCCTACAATGAGCAGTTCTTC. Amino acids: CAWSVLDAYNEQFF. The complete variable domain, with remaining parts taken from reference TRBV30 and TRBJ2-1, reads SQTIHQWPATLVQPVGSPLSLECTVEGTSNPNLYWYRQAAGRGLQLLFYSVGIGQISSEVPQNLSASRPQDRQFILSSKKLLLSDSGFYLCAWSVLDAYNEQFFGPGTRLTVL.

V gene TRBV6-6 combines with J gene TRBJ1-1, with D tentatively TRBD1 (5 bases). V gave up 5 bases and J gave up 1 base, with 11 bases separating them. The CDR3 is 14 amino acids. Germline V lookup: CDR1 MNHNY, CDR2 SVGAGI (reference sequence). Written as DNA, the CDR3 is TGTGCCAGCAGTCAAATGACAGCGAACACTGAAGCTTTCTTT. Its protein is CASSQMTANTEAFF.

This clone was counted between two and nine times. This chain uses TRBV5-1 with TRBJ2-3; D is unresolved. The germline V gene has CDR1 SGHRS and CDR2 YFSETQ. This CDR3 spans 11 amino acids. V was pared by 7 bases and J by 4 bases, with 7 bases between. The CDR3 is CASGLADTQYF. For the CDR3, the DNA is TGCGCCAGCGGCCTAGCAGATACGCAGTATTTT.

The chain is built from TRBV19 and TRBJ1-5; TRBD1 agrees at 10 bases. This CDR3 is built from 16 residues. V was clipped by 3 bases and J by 4 bases; unmatched bases: 6. Germline assignment: CDR1 LNHDA and CDR2 SQIVND (reference sequence). CDR3 sequence: CASSIRTGGRNQPQHF. For the CDR3, the DNA is TGTGCCAGTAGTATTAGGACAGGGGGAAGGAATCAGCCCCAGCATTTT.

This chain links TRBV11-2 with TRBJ2-1; 7 nucleotides line up with TRBD2. J lost 2 bases, V lost 3 bases, and 4 bases had no gene match. CDR1 and CDR2 from the germline V gene are SGHAT and FQNNGV. This CDR3 region has 15 residues. The CDR3 nucleotides read TGTGCCAGCAGCTTGAGCGGGACCGCCTACAATGAGCAGTTCTTC. This translates into CASSLSGTAYNEQFF.

J is TRBJ2-1 and V is TRBV10-3, with D perhaps TRBD2 (5 bases). CDR1 is ENHRY and CDR2 is SYGVKD in the germline V gene. The CDR3 extends over 14 amino acids. V lost 3 bases and J 6 bases, leaving 12 bases between the germline ends. This chain's CDR3 is CAISESLAANEQFF. The CDR3 bases are TGTGCCATCAGTGAAAGTCTAGCCGCCAATGAGCAGTTCTTC.

This chain connects TRBV10-3 to TRBJ1-6, with TRBD1 matching 8 bases. J was trimmed by 10 bases and V by 3 bases; bases with no gene match: 8. CDR1 and CDR2 from the germline V gene are ENHRY and SYGVKD. The CDR3 sequence is 15 residues long. CDR3 sequence: CAISDGQGNRSPLHF. CDR3 bases: TGTGCCATCAGTGACGGACAGGGTAATAGGTCACCCCTCCACTTT.